This T cell receptor beta chain was observed in a study of neurological immune-mediated disorders. This clonotype was observed at least ten times. Looked up from germline, CDR1 is MNHEY and CDR2 is SVGEGT. V lost 6 bases and J lost 4; bases outside the gene matches: 4. CDR3 size: 15 residues. Each CDR3 protein gets one entry after TCRdb re-called the 5' RACE reads with MiXCR. The sample yields more than 45,000 distinct CDR3 sequences, about an eighth seen once. The TCR was taken from a man in his fifties or sixties in good health. The sequenced sample was PBMCs. The rearrangement uses TRBV6-2 or TRBV6-3 and TRBJ2-1, with TRBD2 matching over 12 bases. The CDR3 nucleotides are TGTGCCAGCAGCCTGACTAGCGGGGGATACAATGAGCAGTTCTTC. Translating gives CASSLTSGGYNEQFF.